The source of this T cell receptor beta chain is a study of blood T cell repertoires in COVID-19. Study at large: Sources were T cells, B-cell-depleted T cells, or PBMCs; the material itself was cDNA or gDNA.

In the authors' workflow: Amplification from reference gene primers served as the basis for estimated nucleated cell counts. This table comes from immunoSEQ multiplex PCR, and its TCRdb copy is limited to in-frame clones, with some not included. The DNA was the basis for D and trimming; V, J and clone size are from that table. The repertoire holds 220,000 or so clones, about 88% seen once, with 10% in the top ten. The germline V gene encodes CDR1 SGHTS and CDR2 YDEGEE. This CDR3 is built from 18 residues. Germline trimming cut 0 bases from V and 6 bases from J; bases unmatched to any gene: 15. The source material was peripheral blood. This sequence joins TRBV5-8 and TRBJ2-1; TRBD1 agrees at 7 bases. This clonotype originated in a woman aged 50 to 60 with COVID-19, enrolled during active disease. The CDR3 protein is CASSLGPHNRGRGNEQFF. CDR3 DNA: TGTGCCAGCAGCTTGGGGCCACATAACAGGGGACGGGGCAATGAGCAGTTCTTC.